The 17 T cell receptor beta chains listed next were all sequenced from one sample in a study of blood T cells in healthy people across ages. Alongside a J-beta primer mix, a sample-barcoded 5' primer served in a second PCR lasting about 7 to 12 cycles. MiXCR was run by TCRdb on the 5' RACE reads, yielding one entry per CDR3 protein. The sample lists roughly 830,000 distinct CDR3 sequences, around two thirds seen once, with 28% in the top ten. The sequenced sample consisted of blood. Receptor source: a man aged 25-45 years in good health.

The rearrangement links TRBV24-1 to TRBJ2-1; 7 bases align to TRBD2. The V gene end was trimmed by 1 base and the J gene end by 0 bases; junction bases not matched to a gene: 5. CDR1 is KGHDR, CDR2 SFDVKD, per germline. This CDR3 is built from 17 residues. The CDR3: CATSDFSRGSSYNEQFF. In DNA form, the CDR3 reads TGTGCCACCAGTGATTTTTCGCGGGGGAGCTCCTACAATGAGCAGTTCTTC.

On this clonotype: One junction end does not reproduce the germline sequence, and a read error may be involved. CDR3: CACSRNRAETQYF. CDR3 nucleotide sequence: TGTGCCTGCAGTCGAAACAGGGCGGAGACCCAGTACTTC. The J gene is TRBJ2-5, the V gene TRBV6-5; a weak D match, TRBD1 (6 bases). The CDR3 spans 13 residues. Germline CDR1 and CDR2: MNHEY and SVGAGI.

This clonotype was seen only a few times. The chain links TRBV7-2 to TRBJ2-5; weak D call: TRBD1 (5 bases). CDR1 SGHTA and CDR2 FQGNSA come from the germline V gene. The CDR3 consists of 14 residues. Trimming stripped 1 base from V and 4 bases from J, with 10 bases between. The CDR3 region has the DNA TGTGCCAGCAGCTTAGACCAGGGTGCAGAGACCCAGTACTTC. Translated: CASSLDQGAETQYF.

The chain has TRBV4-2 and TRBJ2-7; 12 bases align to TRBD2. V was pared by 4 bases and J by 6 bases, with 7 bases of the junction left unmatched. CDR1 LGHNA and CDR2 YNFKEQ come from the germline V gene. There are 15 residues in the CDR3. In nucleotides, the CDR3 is TGTGCCAGCAGCCTGTACCCTAGCGGGGGGGGCGAGCAGTACTTC. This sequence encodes CASSLYPSGGGEQYF.

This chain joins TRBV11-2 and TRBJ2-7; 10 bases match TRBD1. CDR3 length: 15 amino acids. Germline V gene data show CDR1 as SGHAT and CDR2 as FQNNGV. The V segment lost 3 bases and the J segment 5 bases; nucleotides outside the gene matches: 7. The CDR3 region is CASSFIGTGVHEQYF. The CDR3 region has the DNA TGTGCCAGCAGCTTCATAGGGACAGGGGTCCACGAGCAGTACTTC.

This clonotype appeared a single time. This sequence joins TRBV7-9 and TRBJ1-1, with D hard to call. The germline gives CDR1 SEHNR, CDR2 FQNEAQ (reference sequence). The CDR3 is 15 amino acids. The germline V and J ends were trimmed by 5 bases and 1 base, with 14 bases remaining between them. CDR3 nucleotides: TGTGCCAGCAGCCCTGGAGGCACTGGGAACACTGAAGCTTTCTTT. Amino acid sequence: CASSPGGTGNTEAFF.

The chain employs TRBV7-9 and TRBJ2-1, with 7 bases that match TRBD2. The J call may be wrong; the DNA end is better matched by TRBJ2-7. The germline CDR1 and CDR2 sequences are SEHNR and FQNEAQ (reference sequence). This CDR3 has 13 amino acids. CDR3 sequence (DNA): TGTGCCAGCAGCGCGGGGAGGGGATACGAGCAGTACTTC. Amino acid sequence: CASSAGRGYEQYF.

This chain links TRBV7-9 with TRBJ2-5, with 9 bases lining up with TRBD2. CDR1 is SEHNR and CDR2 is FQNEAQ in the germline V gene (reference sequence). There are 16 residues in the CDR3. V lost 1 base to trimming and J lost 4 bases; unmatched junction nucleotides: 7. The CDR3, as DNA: TGTGCCAGCAGCTTAGGCTCGGGACTAGCCGGAGAGACCCAGTACTTC. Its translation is CASSLGSGLAGETQYF.

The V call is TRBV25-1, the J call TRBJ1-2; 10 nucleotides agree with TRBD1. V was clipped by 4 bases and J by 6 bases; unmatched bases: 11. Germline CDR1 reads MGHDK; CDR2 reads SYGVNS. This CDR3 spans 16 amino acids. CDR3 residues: CASSVNRDRGTDGYTF. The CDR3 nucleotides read TGTGCCAGCAGTGTAAACCGGGACAGGGGTACCGATGGCTACACCTTC.

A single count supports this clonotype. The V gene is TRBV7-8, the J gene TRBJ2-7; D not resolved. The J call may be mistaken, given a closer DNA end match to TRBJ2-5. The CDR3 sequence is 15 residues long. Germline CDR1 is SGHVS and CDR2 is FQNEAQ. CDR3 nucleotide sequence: TGTGCCAGCAGCTTAAAACAAGTCCTAAAAGAGACCCAGTACTTC. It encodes CASSLKQVLKETQYF.

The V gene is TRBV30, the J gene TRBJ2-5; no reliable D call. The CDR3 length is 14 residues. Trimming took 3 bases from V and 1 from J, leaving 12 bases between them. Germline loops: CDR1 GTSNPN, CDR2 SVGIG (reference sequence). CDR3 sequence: CAWSALLPQETQYF. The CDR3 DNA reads TGTGCCTGGAGCGCCCTGTTGCCCCAAGAGACCCAGTACTTC. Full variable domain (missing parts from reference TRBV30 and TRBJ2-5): SQTIHQWPATLVQPVGSPLSLECTVEGTSNPNLYWYRQAAGRGLQLLFYSVGIGQISSEVPQNLSASRPQDRQFILSSKKLLLSDSGFYLCAWSALLPQETQYFGPGTRLLVL.

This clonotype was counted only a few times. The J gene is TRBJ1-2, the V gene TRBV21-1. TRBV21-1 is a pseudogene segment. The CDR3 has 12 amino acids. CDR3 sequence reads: CASSKVRIGYTF. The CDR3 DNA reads TGTGCCAGCAGCAAAGTTAGGATTGGCTACACCTTC.

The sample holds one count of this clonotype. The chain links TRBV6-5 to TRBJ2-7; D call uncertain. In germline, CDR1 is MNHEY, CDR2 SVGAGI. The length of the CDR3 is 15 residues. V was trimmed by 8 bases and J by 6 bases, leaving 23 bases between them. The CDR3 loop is CASGDPRTALSEQYF. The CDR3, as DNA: TGTGCCAGCGGTGACCCCCGGACGGCCCTCTCCGAGCAGTACTTC.

Written as DNA, the CDR3 is TGTGCCAGCAGCTTAGAGTGGGCAGGGGGGAACTATGGCTACACCTTC. Translated, it gives CASSLEWAGGNYGYTF. The chain links TRBV7-8 to TRBJ1-2; 7 bases are shared with TRBD1. Looked up from germline, CDR1 is SGHVS and CDR2 is FQNEAQ. J was trimmed by 2 bases and V by 1 base; bases with no gene match: 7. CDR3 length: 16 residues. The full variable domain, with the rest looked up from reference TRBV7-8 and TRBJ1-2, is GAGVSQSPRYKVAKRGQDVALRCDPISGHVSLFWYQQALGQGPEFLTYFQNEAQLDKSGLPSDRFFAERPEGSVSTLKIQRTQQEDSAVYLCASSLEWAGGNYGYTFGSGTRLTVV.

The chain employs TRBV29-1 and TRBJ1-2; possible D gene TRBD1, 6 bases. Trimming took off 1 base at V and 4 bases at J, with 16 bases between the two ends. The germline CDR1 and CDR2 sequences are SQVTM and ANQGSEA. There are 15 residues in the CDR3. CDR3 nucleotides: TGCAGCGTTGAAGGAGGTGAACAGGGCTTCTATGGCTACACCTTC. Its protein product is CSVEGGEQGFYGYTF.

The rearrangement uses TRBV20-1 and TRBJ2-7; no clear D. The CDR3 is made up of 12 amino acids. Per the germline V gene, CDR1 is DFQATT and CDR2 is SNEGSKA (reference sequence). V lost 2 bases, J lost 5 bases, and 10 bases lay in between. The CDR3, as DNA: TGCAGTGCTAGACCCGGCGGAGACGAGCAGTACTTC. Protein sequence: CSARPGGDEQYF.

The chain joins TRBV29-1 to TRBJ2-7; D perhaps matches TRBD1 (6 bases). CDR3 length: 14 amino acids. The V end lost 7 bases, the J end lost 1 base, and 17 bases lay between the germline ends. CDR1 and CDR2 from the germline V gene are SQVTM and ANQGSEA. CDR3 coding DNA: TGCAGCGCCCAGACAGGCGCTAGGTCCTACGAGCAGTACTTC. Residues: CSAQTGARSYEQYF.